This TCR beta chain was retrieved from a study of T cells in Graves' hyperthyroidism and ophthalmopathy. Study at large: Once the initial diagnosis was made, peripheral blood was obtained before any treatment. Study-level points and caveats: Appearing also in blood were most of the thyroid clonotypes expanded above 0.001. Separating ophthalmopathy from stable hyperthyroidism was achieved by a 13 V-J model.

Notes on this clonotype: No antigen is known for it.

RNA transcripts gave rise to amplified TCR beta CDR3 regions. Using the HTBI primer set, a first-round RT-PCR was run on the TCR CDR3. TCRdb recomputed calls from the multiplex PCR reads with MiXCR, one row per CDR3 protein. This sample has about 560,000 distinct CDR3 sequences, with 14% found just once. Diagnosing involved the use of clinical symptoms, serum thyroxine and TRAb, thyroid ultrasound and orbital computed tomography. Germline-derived CDR1 and CDR2 are SQVTM and ANQGSEA. The V gene lost 7 bases and the J gene lost 2 bases, with 9 bases spanning the gap. The CDR3 extends over 11 amino acids.

The sample consisted of blood. The TCR was taken from a woman aged 35 to 49 with Graves' hyperthyroidism. V gene TRBV29-1 combines with J gene TRBJ2-7, with a possible D match to TRBD2 (5 bases). The chain's CDR3 is CSGGYAYEQYF. The CDR3, as DNA: TGCAGCGGAGGGTATGCCTACGAGCAGTACTTC.